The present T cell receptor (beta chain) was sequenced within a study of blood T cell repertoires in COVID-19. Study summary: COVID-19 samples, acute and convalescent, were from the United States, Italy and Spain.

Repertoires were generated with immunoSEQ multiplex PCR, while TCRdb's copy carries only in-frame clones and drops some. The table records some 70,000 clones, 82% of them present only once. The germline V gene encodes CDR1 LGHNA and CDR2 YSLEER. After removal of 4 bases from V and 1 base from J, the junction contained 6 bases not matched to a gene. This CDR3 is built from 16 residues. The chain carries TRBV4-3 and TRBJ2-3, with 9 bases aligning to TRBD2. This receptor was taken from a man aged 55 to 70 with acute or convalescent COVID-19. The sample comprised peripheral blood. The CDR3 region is CASSPERGARTDTQYF. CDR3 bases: TGCGCCAGCAGCCCCGAGCGGGGGGCCCGCACAGATACGCAGTATTTT.